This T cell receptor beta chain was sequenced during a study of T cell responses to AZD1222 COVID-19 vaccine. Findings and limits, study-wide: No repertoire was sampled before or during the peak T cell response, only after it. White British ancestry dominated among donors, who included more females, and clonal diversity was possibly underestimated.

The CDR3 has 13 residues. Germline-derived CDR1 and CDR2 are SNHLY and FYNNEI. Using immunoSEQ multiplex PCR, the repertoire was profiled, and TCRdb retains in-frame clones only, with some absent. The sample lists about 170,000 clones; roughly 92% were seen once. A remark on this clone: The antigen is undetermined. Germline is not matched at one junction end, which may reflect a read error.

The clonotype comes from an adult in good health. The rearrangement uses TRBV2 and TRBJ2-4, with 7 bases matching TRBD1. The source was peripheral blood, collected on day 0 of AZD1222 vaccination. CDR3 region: CVSEGDRKNIQYF. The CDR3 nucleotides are TGTGTCAGCGAAGGGGACAGAAAAAACATTCAGTACTTC. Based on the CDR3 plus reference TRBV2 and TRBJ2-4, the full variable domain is EPEVTQTPSHQVTQMGQEVILRCVPISNHLYFYWYRQILGQKVEFLVSFYNNEISEKSEIFDDQFSVERPDGSNFTLKIRSTKLEDSAMYFCVSEGDRKNIQYFGAGTRLSVL.